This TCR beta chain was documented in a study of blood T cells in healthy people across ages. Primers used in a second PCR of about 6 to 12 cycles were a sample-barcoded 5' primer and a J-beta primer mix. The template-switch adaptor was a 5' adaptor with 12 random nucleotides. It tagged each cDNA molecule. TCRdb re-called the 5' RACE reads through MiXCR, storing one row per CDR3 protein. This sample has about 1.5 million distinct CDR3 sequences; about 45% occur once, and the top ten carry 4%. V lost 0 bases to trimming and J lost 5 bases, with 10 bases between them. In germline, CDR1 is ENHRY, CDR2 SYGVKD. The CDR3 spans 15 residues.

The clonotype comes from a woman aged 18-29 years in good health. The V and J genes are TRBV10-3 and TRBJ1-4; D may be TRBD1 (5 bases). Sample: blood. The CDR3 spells CAISESYRRNEKLFF. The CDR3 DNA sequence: TGTGCCATCAGTGAGTCTTACAGGCGGAATGAAAAACTGTTTTTT.